Sequencing of this TCR beta chain was carried out in a study of CD8 T cells in ankylosing spondylitis. As concerns this clonotype: The antigen is unknown.

Study-level results: The study looked at matched synovial fluid samples from ankylosing spondylitis patients. Disease-linked clones were reported to be significantly enriched there.

Each CDR3 protein is one row after TCRdb ran MiXCR on the 5' RACE reads. Of around 300,000 distinct CDR3 sequences in the sample, more than 9% are singletons; the top ten hold roughly 9.2%. This clonotype was obtained from a female donor with ankylosing spondylitis or in good health (not recorded which). The sequenced material came from blood, either unsorted or a sorted T cell fraction (not recorded which).

DNA for the CDR3: TGTGCCAGCAGCCAAGATTCGACAACTGAGCAGTTCTTC. It encodes CASSQDSTTEQFF. This chain connects TRBV3-1 to TRBJ2-1; D is unclear. The V gene's germline CDR1 is LGHDT and CDR2 YNNKEL (reference sequence). The CDR3 length is 13 residues. V lost 0 bases and J lost 9, with 9 bases in between.